A selection of T cell receptor beta chains follows, all from one sample in a study of Ad26.COV2.S vaccination and SARS-CoV-2 variants. Some clones are missing from TCRdb's copy, which holds only in-frame ones; the method was immunoSEQ multiplex PCR. Of more than 400,000 clones detected, roughly 88% appear once; the ten largest clones hold less than 4.5%. Sequences were derived from peripheral blood, sampled in a trial of Ad26.COV2.S vaccine versus placebo. These receptors were collected from a person between 18 and 59 years old who received the Ad26.COV2.S COVID-19 vaccine or a placebo. Both conserved end residues are part of each CDR3. D genes are given only for firm matches. A row's size may be missing; if present it is once, few, many or a size class.

>TRBV20-1|.|TRBJ2-1|TRBD2
TGCAGTGCAAGTCGACTAGCTGGGAATGAGCAGTTCTTC
CSASRLAGNEQFF
>TRBV9|.|TRBJ2-5|TRBD2
TGTGCCAGCAGCGGGGCCGGGACTAGGGACGAGACCCAGTACTTC
CASSGAGTRDETQYF
>TRBV5-4|.|TRBJ2-1|TRBD2
TGTGCCAGCAGCTACCGACTAGCGGACAATGAGCAGTTCTTC
CASSYRLADNEQFF
>TRBV6-2/TRBV6-3|.|TRBJ2-7|TRBD2
TGTGCCAGCAGTTGGGGGGGTAAGTCCTACGAGCAGTACTTC
CASSWGGKSYEQYF
>TRBV7-9|.|TRBJ2-5|TRBD1
TGTGCCAGCAGCCCAGCGGACAGGGGGAGGCAAGAGACCCAGTACTTC
CASSPADRGRQETQYF
>TRBV24-1|.|TRBJ1-1|.
TGTGCCACCAGTGACCCCGACAGGAGGAACCCTGAAGCTTTCTTT
CATSDPDRRNPEAFF
>TRBV7-9|.|TRBJ2-3|TRBD2
TGTGCCAGCCCCGCCGGGCGGGAGTCCACAGATACGCAGTATTTT
CASPAGRESTDTQYF
>TRBV2|.|TRBJ2-7|.
TGTGCCAGCAGTGCTAGACCTCTTACCTTCTACGAGCAGTACTTC
CASSARPLTFYEQYF
>TRBV5-4|once|TRBJ2-3|.
TGTGCCAGCAGCCCAACTGTTGGGGGTCGCACAGATACGCAGTATTTT
CASSPTVGGRTDTQYF
>TRBV3-1/TRBV3-2|.|TRBJ1-3|.
TGTGCCAGCAGCCAACGGACCGCGAGCTCTGGAAACACCATATATTTT
CASSQRTASSGNTIYF
>TRBV24-1|.|TRBJ2-2|TRBD1
TGTGCCACCAGAGGGACGGGACAGGAAAACACCGGGGAGCTGTTTTTT
CATRGTGQENTGELFF
>TRBV7-9|.|TRBJ2-5|TRBD2
TGTGCCAGCAGTTATACCGGGACTAGCGGGTTGTTGGAATACTTC
CASSYTGTSGLLEYF
>TRBV30|once|TRBJ1-3|TRBD1
TGTGCCTGGAGTGTTATTAGGACAGGGGGAGGGAGCTCTGGAAACACCATATATTTT
CAWSVIRTGGGSSGNTIYF
>TRBV7-9|few|TRBJ2-7|.
TGTGCCAGCAGCACCCCTACAGGATCCTACGAGCAGTACTTC
CASSTPTGSYEQYF
>TRBV19|few|TRBJ1-1|TRBD1
TGTGCCAGTAGTTTACAGGGGATGAACACTGAAGCTTTCTTT
CASSLQGMNTEAFF
>TRBV18|few|TRBJ1-2|.
TGTGCCAGCTCACCACGAACAGAGACCTATGGCTACACCTTC
CASSPRTETYGYTF
>TRBV9|.|TRBJ2-3|.
TGTGCCAGCAGCGTAGGTTCAAGCACAGATACGCAGTATTTT
CASSVGSSTDTQYF
>TRBV4-3|once|TRBJ1-5|.
TGCGCCAGCAGCCAACCGGGGGTTCAGCCCCAGCATTTT
CASSQPGVQPQHF
>TRBV27|.|TRBJ2-3|TRBD1
TGTGCCAGCAGTCGGGACAGGGTCACAGATACGCAGTATTTT
CASSRDRVTDTQYF
>TRBV4-1|.|TRBJ2-7|TRBD1
TGCGCCAGCAGCCAGAGACAGGGGGAGGGCTACGAGCAGTACTTC
CASSQRQGEGYEQYF
>TRBV5-1|.|TRBJ2-5|.
TGCGCCAGCAGCCCCGGACCGAGTGGGCCCCAAGAGACCCAGTACTTC
CASSPGPSGPQETQYF
>TRBV9|.|TRBJ2-3|.
TGTGCCAGCAGCGTGGAAGGGGGTTCGGGAACAGATACGCAGTATTTT
CASSVEGGSGTDTQYF
>TRBV4-1|.|TRBJ2-1|.
TGCGCCAGCAGTCCTAGCAGCGCGAGTGGCTCCTACAATGAGCAGTTCTTC
CASSPSSASGSYNEQFF
>TRBV2|.|TRBJ2-7|.
TGTGCCAGCAGTAGTACAAACTACGAGCAGTACTTC
CASSSTNYEQYF
>TRBV11-1|few|TRBJ2-2|TRBD2
TGTGCCAGCAGTATAGCGGGGGCGAACACCGGGGAGCTGTTTTTT
CASSIAGANTGELFF
>TRBV19|.|TRBJ2-2|.
TGTGCCGGGCGGGGGCGCGGGACCGGGGAGCTGTTTTTT
CAGRGRGTGELFF
>TRBV6-4|few|TRBJ2-1|.
TGTGCCAGCAGTGAGGTAGCGGTTTCCTACAATGAGCAGTTCTTC
CASSEVAVSYNEQFF
>TRBV6-6|once|TRBJ2-3|TRBD2
TGTGCCAGCAGTTATGCCGGGACTAGCACCCCGCAGTATTTT
CASSYAGTSTPQYF
>TRBV5-1|.|TRBJ2-3|.
TGCGCCAGCAGCTTGGTACAGGGAACAGATACGCAGTATTTT
CASSLVQGTDTQYF
>TRBV2|once|TRBJ1-1|.
TGTGCCAGCAGTGATCCAACCCCGAGGGGGTTGAACACTGAAGCTTTCTTT
CASSDPTPRGLNTEAFF
>TRBV27|.|TRBJ2-3|TRBD2
TGTGCCAGCAGTTTATTGAGCGGGAGCGGGAGAGATACGCAGTATTTT
CASSLLSGSGRDTQYF
>TRBV11-2|.|TRBJ2-7|TRBD1
TGTGCCAGCAGCTTAGGCAGGGGGAACGAGCAGTACTTC
CASSLGRGNEQYF
>TRBV5-8|.|TRBJ1-1|.
TGTGCCAGCAGCTTGAGGATTCAGGGAGGGAACACTGAAGCTTTCTTT
CASSLRIQGGNTEAFF
>TRBV4-2|.|TRBJ1-2|.
TGTGCCAGCAGCCAAGTCTCCCCAGGGGTCAACTATGGCTACACCTTC
CASSQVSPGVNYGYTF
>TRBV27|.|TRBJ2-6|.
TGTGCCAGCAGTCCCGACAACTCTGGGGCCAACGTCCTGACTTTC
CASSPDNSGANVLTF
>TRBV6-1|.|TRBJ2-7|.
TGTGCCAGCAGTAAAGCCCTTCCCGAGCAGTACTTC
CASSKALPEQYF
>TRBV29-1|.|TRBJ2-7|TRBD1
TGCAGCGTTTTTAAGACAGGGGGCTCCTACGAGCAGTACTTC
CSVFKTGGSYEQYF
>TRBV9|.|TRBJ1-2|TRBD1
TGTGCCAGCAGCGTAGTAGGGGACAGAGTCTACACCTTC
CASSVVGDRVYTF
>TRBV10-3|.|TRBJ1-3|.
TGTGCCATCAGCGGGGGCCTCCGCTCTGGAAACACCATATATTTT
CAISGGLRSGNTIYF
>TRBV9|.|TRBJ2-1|.
TGTGCCAGCAGCGTAGAGTTTGCGCCCCCCTGGAATGAGCAGTTCTTC
CASSVEFAPPWNEQFF
>TRBV5-4|.|TRBJ2-1|TRBD2
TGTGCCAGCAGCTTGGATACTAGCGGGAGGCTCAATGAGCAGTTCTTC
CASSLDTSGRLNEQFF
>TRBV2|.|TRBJ1-5|.
TGTGCCAGCAGCCTGACAGCCGAGAATCAGCCCCAGCATTTT
CASSLTAENQPQHF
>TRBV28|.|TRBJ1-2|TRBD1
TGTGCCAGCAGTTTTCCAGGGGGCAGGAATGGCTACACCTTC
CASSFPGGRNGYTF
>TRBV18|.|TRBJ1-4|TRBD1
TGTGCCAGCTCCCGCAATACTCCCGGGACAGGTGACGAAAAACTGTTTTTT
CASSRNTPGTGDEKLFF
>TRBV10-3|.|TRBJ2-7|TRBD2
TGTGCCATCAGTGAGTCGGCCAGGGCGGGCGGGAGGAGTTTGTACGAGCAGTACTTC
CAISESARAGGRSLYEQYF
>TRBV5-7|.|TRBJ1-1|.
TGTGCCAGCAGCTTGAGGCGCGCGGCTTTCTTT
CASSLRRAAFF
>TRBV19|.|TRBJ1-3|.
TGTGCCAGTAGTATCGGACGGGGGGGCTCTGGAAACACCATATATTTT
CASSIGRGGSGNTIYF
>TRBV28|once|TRBJ1-2|.
TGTGCCAGCAGTTTACAGACCTATGGCTACACCTTC
CASSLQTYGYTF
>TRBV5-4|.|TRBJ2-7|TRBD1
TGTGCCAGCAGCCGGTCCGGGACAGGGATCTCCTACGAGCAGTACTTC
CASSRSGTGISYEQYF
>TRBV7-9|.|TRBJ2-3|.
TGTACCAGCAGCCGAAAGGAGACTAGCACAGATACGCAGTATTTT
CTSSRKETSTDTQYF
>TRBV4-1|once|TRBJ1-1|.
TGCGCCAGCAGCCTCAGGGTAGGCACTGAAGCTTTCTTT
CASSLRVGTEAFF
>TRBV24-1|.|TRBJ2-2|.
TGTGCCACCAGTGAGGCAGGGTCGCGCACCGGGGAGCTGTTTTTT
CATSEAGSRTGELFF
>TRBV6-5|once|TRBJ1-5|.
TGTGCCAGCCGGGACGGTAGCAATCAGCCCCAGCATTTT
CASRDGSNQPQHF
>TRBV6-1|few|TRBJ2-2|TRBD2
TGTGCCAGCAGTGCCTCTAGCGGGAGTGTTACCGGGGAGCTGTTTTTT
CASSASSGSVTGELFF
>TRBV29-1|.|TRBJ2-5|.
TGCAGCGTTGTGTCCAGGGCCGCGGAGACCCAGTACTTC
CSVVSRAAETQYF
>TRBV9|.|TRBJ1-1|.
TGTGCCAGCAGCGCGGAGGACAGTTTGAACACTGAAGCTTTCTTT
CASSAEDSLNTEAFF